Listed below are T cell receptor beta chains from one sample, sequenced in a study of cytomegalovirus exposure and HLA in healthy donors. This table comes from immunoSEQ multiplex PCR, and its TCRdb copy is limited to in-frame clones, with some not included. The repertoire holds 110,000 to 150,000 clones, with about 86% as singletons. Sample: PBMCs. The receptor source for this set is a man between 40 and 49 years old in good health and CMV-seropositive. The CDR3 runs from the conserved cysteine through the conserved F or W. Each record gives: clone size, D gene, J gene, V gene, CDR3 DNA, CDR3 protein. The D gene is left open where the match is weak. Not all rows give a size; the values are once, few, many and, for expanded clones, a class.

- - TRBJ1-4 TRBV9 TGTGCCAGCAGCGTAGGTAGGGGAACAAAATCTAATGAAAAACTGTTTTTT CASSVGRGTKSNEKLFF
- TRBD1 TRBJ2-7 TRBV5-4 TGTGCCAGCAGCTGGGACAGGGCAACCTACGAGCAGTACTTC CASSWDRATYEQYF
- TRBD1 TRBJ1-2 TRBV7-3 TGTGCCAGCAGCCCGGAGGGGGCGAGGTATGGCTACACCTTC CASSPEGARYGYTF
- - TRBJ2-1 TRBV6-4 TGTGCCAGCAGTGGAAAGGGGTACAATGAGCAGTTCTTC CASSGKGYNEQFF
- - TRBJ2-7 TRBV27 TGTGCCAGCAGTTTAGGCGGGTCCTACGAGCAGTACTTC CASSLGGSYEQYF
- - TRBJ1-4 TRBV2 TGTGCCAGCGGTTATACGGGGAGTGAAAAACTGTTTTTT CASGYTGSEKLFF
few - TRBJ2-5 TRBV2 TGTGCCAGCAGATGGAGCCTGACCCAAGAGACCCAGTACTTC CASRWSLTQETQYF
- TRBD2 TRBJ2-3 TRBV30 TGTGCCTGGAGTGTACTAGCGGGGCCGGATACGCAGTATTTT CAWSVLAGPDTQYF
- TRBD2 TRBJ2-2 TRBV5-4 TGTGCCAGCAGCTTGAGCGGCGGGGGCACCGGGGAGCTGTTTTTT CASSLSGGGTGELFF
- - TRBJ2-3 TRBV5-6 TGTGCCAGCAGCTTGGATCTCGCGCACACAGATACGCAGTATTTT CASSLDLAHTDTQYF
few TRBD2 TRBJ2-7 TRBV29-1 TGCAGCGTTGAAGATCGGGCTAGCGGGAGGCCATACGAGCAGTACTTC CSVEDRASGRPYEQYF
- - TRBJ1-2 TRBV9 TGTGCCAGCAGCCCCTCTCCCCGGGGGGTCGAAAATGGCTACACCTTC CASSPSPRGVENGYTF
- TRBD2 TRBJ2-5 TRBV5-6 TGTGCCAGCAGCTTAGTCGGGGGGGCCCTAGAGACCCAGTACTTC CASSLVGGALETQYF
- TRBD2 TRBJ2-1 TRBV6-1 TGTGCCAGCAGTCCTCAAAGCGGGAGTTCGCAGTTCTTC CASSPQSGSSQFF
- TRBD1 TRBJ2-3 TRBV10-3 TGTGCCACCACAGGGGGCGCAGATACGCAGTATTTT CATTGGADTQYF
- - TRBJ2-2 TRBV6-5 TGTGCCAGCAGTTACTCGGGGGGGCTGAACACCGGGGAGCTGTTTTTT CASSYSGGLNTGELFF
- - TRBJ2-5 TRBV15 TGTGCCACCAGGGTTGGGGGGGGCAGTTCGGAGACCCAGTACTTC CATRVGGGSSETQYF
- TRBD1 TRBJ1-1 TRBV4-3 TGCGCCAGCAGCCAAGAAACAGGGGTAGGATCCACTGAAGCTTTCTTT CASSQETGVGSTEAFF
once - TRBJ1-5 TRBV6-1 TGTGCCAGCAGTGAAGCCCCTGATCAGCCCCAGCATTTT CASSEAPDQPQHF
- - TRBJ1-3 TRBV6-6 TGTGCCAGCAGTGGCCCGGGGTTCTCTGGAAACACCATATATTTT CASSGPGFSGNTIYF
- - TRBJ2-7 TRBV7-9 TGTGCCAGCAGCCCTTCTCAGGGATCCTACGAGCAGTACTTC CASSPSQGSYEQYF
- TRBD2 TRBJ2-1 TRBV7-9 TGTGCCAGCAGCTTAAAAAGCACTAGCGGGAGTGGGGATGAGCAGTTCTTC CASSLKSTSGSGDEQFF